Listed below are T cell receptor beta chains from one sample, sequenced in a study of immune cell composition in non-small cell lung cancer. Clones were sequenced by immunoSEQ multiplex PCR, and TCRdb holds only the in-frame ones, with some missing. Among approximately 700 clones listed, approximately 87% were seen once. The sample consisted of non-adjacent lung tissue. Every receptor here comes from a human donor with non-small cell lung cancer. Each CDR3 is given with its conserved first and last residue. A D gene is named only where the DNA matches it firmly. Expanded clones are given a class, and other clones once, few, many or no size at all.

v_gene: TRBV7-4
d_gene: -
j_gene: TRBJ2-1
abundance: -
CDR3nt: TGTGCCAGCAGCTTAGCCCCAGGCCATGAGCAGTTCTTC
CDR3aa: CASSLAPGHEQFF

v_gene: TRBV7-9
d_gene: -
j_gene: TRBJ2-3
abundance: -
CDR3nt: TGTGCCAGCAGCTTAATAACAGTTACTAGCACAGATACGCAGTATTTT
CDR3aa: CASSLITVTSTDTQYF

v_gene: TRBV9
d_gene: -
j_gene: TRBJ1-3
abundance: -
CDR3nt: TGTGCCAGCAGCGTAGACAGGGCTGGAAACACCATATATTTT
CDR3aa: CASSVDRAGNTIYF

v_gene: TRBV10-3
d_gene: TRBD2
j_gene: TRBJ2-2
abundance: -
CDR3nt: TGTGCCATCAGTACCCGGGGGGATGACACCGGGGAGCTGTTTTTT
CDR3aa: CAISTRGDDTGELFF

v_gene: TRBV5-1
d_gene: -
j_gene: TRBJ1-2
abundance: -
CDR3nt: TGCGCCAGCAGTTTGGAAGGGGCCAATAACTATGGCTACACCTTC
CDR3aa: CASSLEGANNYGYTF

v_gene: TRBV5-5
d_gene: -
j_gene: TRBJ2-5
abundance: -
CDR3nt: TGTGCCAGCAGCGCCAGGGAGACCCAGTACTTC
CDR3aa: CASSARETQYF

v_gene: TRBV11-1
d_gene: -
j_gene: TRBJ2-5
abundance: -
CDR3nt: TGTGCCAGCAGCTCCCAGGGGAAGATCCAAGAGACCCAGTACTTC
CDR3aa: CASSSQGKIQETQYF

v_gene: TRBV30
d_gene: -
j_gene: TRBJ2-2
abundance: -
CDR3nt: TGTGCCTGGAGGGGGGGGCGGAAGAACACCGGGGAGCTGTTTTTT
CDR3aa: CAWRGGRKNTGELFF

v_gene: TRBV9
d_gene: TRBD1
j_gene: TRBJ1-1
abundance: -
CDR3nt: TGTGCCAGCAGCCGCAAGGACAGGCGGGACACTGAAGCTTTCTTT
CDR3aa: CASSRKDRRDTEAFF

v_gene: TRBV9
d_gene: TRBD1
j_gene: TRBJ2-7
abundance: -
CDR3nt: TGTGCCAGCAGCGCGACAGGGTACGAGCAGTACTTC
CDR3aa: CASSATGYEQYF

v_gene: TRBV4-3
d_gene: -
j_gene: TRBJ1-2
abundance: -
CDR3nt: TGCGCCAGCAGCTCCCGTGTGGGCAGGGACTATGGCTACACCTTC
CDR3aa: CASSSRVGRDYGYTF

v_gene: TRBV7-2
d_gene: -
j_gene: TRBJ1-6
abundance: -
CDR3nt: TGTGCCAGCAGCTTCACCACGAACCAGGCTGAATATCCCACACCCCTCCACTTT
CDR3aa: CASSFTTNQAEYPTPLHF

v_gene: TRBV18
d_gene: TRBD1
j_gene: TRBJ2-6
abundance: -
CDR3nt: TGTGCCAGCTCACGGGGACAGGGGGCGTCAGGGGCCAACGTCCTGACTTTC
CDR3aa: CASSRGQGASGANVLTF

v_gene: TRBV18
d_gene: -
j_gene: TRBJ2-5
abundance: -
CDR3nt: TGTGCCAGCTCACCAGCGAAGGGGGAGACCCAGTACTTC
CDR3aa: CASSPAKGETQYF

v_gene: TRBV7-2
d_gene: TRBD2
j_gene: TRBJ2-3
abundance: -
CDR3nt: TGTGCCAGCAGCCGTGGGACTAGCGGAACCCGTACGCAGTATTTT
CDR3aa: CASSRGTSGTRTQYF

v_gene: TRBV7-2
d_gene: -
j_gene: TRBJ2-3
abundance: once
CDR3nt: TGTGCCAGCAGCTTAGAGTCCTCGGGGGATACGCAGTATTTT
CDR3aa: CASSLESSGDTQYF

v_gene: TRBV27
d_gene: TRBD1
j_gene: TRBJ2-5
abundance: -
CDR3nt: TGTGCCAGCAGTGCCACGGACAGGGGGCCCCCAGAGACCCAGTACTTC
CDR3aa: CASSATDRGPPETQYF

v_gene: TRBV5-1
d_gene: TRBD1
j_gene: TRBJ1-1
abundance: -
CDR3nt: TGCGCCAGCAGCGCCCATCCCGACAGGGGCGAGACTGAAGCTTTCTTT
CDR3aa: CASSAHPDRGETEAFF

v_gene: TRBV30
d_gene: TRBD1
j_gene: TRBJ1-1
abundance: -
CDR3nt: TGTGCCTACTATACCGGGACAGCGAACACTGAAGCTTTCTTT
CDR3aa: CAYYTGTANTEAFF

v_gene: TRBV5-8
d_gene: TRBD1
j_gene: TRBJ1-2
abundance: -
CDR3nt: TGTGCCAGCAGCTTGGGACAGGGGAACTATGGCTACACCTTC
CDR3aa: CASSLGQGNYGYTF

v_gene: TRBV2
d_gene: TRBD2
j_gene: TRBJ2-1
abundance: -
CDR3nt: TGTGCCAGCAACAATCAGCTGGGTGGACTAGCGGGGGGGCCTGAGCAGTTCTTC
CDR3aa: CASNNQLGGLAGGPEQFF

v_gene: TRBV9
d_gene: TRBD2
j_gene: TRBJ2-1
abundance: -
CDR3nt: TGTGCCAGCAGCTTAGCGGGGGAGCAGTTCTTC
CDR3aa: CASSLAGEQFF

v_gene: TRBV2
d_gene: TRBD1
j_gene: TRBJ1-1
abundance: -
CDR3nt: TGTGCCAGTAGGGGACAGAGGTCGACTGAAGCTTTCTTT
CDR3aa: CASRGQRSTEAFF

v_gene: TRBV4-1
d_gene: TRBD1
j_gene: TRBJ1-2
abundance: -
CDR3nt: TGCGCCAGCAGCCAAGACCATTTGCGGGGACAGGGGTTTAAGCGTGGCTACACCTTC
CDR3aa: CASSQDHLRGQGFKRGYTF

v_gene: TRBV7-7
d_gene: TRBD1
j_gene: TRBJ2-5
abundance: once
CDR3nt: TGTGCTAGCAGCTTAGTGGGACAGGGGTTGGAAGAGACCCAGTACTTC
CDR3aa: CASSLVGQGLEETQYF

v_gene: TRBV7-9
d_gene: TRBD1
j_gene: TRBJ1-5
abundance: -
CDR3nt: TGTGCCAGCAGCGGAACAGGGGGCGCAGGCCAGCCCCAGCATTTT
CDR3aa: CASSGTGGAGQPQHF

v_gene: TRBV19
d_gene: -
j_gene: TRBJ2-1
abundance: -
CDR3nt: TGTGCCAGTAGTATAACAGGGAGCTCCTACAATGAGCAGTTCTTC
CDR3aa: CASSITGSSYNEQFF

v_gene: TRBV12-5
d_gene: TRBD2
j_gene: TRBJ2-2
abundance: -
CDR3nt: TGTGCTAGTGGTTTGGTAGCTAGCGGGGGGTTACTTGCGAACACCGGGGAGCTGTTTTTT
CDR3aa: CASGLVASGGLLANTGELFF

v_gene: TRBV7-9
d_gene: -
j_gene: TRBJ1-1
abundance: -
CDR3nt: TGTGCCAGCAGCTTAGCGTCGGGACACAACACTGAAGCTTTCTTT
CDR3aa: CASSLASGHNTEAFF

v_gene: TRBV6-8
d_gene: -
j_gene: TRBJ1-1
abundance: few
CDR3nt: TGTGCCAGCAGTTACTCGGTGAGGGATCGGTACACTGAAGCTTTCTTT
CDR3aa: CASSYSVRDRYTEAFF

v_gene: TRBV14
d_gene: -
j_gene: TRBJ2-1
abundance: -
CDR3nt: TGTGCCAGCAGCCATGGACAGTTCAATGAGCAGTTCTTC
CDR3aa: CASSHGQFNEQFF

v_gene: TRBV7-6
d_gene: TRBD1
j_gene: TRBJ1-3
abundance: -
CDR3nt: TGTGCCAGCAGCTCCCCTACAGGGGGCGATGCGTCTGGAAACACCATATATTTT
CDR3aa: CASSSPTGGDASGNTIYF

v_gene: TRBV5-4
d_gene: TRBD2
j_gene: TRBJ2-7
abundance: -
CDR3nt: TGTGCCAGCAGCCTACTAGCGGAAAGCTCCTACGAGCAGTACTTC
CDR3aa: CASSLLAESSYEQYF

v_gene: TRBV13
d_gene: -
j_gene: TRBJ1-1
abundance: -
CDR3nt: TGTGCCAGCAGCAACTGGAACACTGAAGCTTTCTTT
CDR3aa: CASSNWNTEAFF

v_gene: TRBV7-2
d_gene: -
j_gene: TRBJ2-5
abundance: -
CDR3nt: TGTGCCAGCAGCTTAGCTACCCCGGGGACCCAGTACTTC
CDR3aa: CASSLATPGTQYF

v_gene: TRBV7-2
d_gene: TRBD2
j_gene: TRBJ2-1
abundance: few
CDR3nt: TGTGCCAGCAGTATGACTAGCCGCCCCTACAATGAGCAGTTCTTC
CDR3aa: CASSMTSRPYNEQFF

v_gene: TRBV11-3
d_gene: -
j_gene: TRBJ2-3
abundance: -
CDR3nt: TGTGCCAGCAGCCTGGACTTCACAGATACGCAGTATTTT
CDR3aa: CASSLDFTDTQYF

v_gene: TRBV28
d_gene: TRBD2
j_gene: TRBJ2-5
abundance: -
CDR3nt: TGTGCCAGCACTAACTGGGGGGGAGAGACCCAGTACTTC
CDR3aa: CASTNWGGETQYF

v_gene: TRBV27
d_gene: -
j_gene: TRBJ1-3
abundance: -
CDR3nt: TGTGCCAGCAGTTCCCTGGGGGCCAACTCTGGAAACACCATATATTTT
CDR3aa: CASSSLGANSGNTIYF

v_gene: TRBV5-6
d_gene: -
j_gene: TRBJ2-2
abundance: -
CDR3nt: TGTGCCAGCAGCTTTGGGGCTAGAGGCACCGGGGAGCTGTTTTTT
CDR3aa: CASSFGARGTGELFF

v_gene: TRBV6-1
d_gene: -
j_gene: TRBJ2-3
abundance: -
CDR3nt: TGTGCCACCCAGGGAGGCGGCACAGATACGCAGTATTTT
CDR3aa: CATQGGGTDTQYF

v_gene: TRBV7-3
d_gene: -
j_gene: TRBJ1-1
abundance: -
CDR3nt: TGTGCCAGCAGCTTAACGGCGGTGAACACTGAAGCTTTCTTT
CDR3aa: CASSLTAVNTEAFF

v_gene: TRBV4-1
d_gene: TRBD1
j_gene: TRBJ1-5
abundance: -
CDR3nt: TGCGCCAGCAGCCTGTGGACAGGGGAGGGGCAGCCCCAGCATTTT
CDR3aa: CASSLWTGEGQPQHF

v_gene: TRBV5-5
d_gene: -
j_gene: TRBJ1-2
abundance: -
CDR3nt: TGTGCCAGCAGCCCGGCCGCCGGACAAGTATATGGCTACACCTTC
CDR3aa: CASSPAAGQVYGYTF

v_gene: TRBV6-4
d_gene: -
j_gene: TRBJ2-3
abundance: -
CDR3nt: TGTGCCAGCAGTGTATCAGATACAGATACGCAGTATTTT
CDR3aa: CASSVSDTDTQYF

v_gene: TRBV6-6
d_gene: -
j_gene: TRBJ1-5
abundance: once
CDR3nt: TGTGCCAGCAGTTACTCGGGAGATAGCAATCAGCCCCAGCATTTT
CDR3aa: CASSYSGDSNQPQHF

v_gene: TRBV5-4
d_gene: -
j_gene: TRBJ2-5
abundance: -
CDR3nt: TGTGCCAGCAGCTTGGATCTAAGACAGATAGAGACCCAGTACTTC
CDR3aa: CASSLDLRQIETQYF

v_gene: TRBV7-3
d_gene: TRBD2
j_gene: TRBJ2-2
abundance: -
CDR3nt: TGTGCCAGCAGCCCGTCCGCGGGGGCCGGGGAGCTGTTTTTT
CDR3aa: CASSPSAGAGELFF

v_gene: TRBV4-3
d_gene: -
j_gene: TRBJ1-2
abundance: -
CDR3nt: TGCGCCAGCAGGGGGACTTCGCGGGAGGGGAGCTACACCTTC
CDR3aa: CASRGTSREGSYTF

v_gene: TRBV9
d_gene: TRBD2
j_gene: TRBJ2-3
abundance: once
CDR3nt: TGTGCCAGCAACCTAGCGGGGGGGCGGGATACGCAGTATTTT
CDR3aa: CASNLAGGRDTQYF

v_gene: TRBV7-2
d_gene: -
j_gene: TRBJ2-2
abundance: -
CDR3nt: TGTGCCAGCAGCTTAGCGCCCATGGGGGGGGGCGGAACCGGGGAGCTGTTTTTT
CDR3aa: CASSLAPMGGGGTGELFF

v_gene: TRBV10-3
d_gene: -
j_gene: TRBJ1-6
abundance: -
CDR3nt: TGTGCCATCAGTGAGCAGGCGGGATTAAATTCACCCCTCCACTTT
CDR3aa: CAISEQAGLNSPLHF

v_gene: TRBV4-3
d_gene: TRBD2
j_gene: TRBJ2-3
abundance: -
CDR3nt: TGCGCCAGCAGCCCGAAAGGACTAGCGGGGGGGCGTATCACAGATACGCAGTATTTT
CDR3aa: CASSPKGLAGGRITDTQYF

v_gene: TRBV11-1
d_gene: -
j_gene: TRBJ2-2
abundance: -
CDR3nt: TGTGCCAGCAGCGCCGCGGGGGACACGACCGGGGAGCTGTTTTTT
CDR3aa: CASSAAGDTTGELFF

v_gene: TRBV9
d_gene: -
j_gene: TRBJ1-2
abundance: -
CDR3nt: TGTGCCAGCAGCGAGCGGAACCTAGCTAACTATGGCTACACCTTC
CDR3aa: CASSERNLANYGYTF

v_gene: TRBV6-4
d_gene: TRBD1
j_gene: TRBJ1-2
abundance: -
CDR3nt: TGTGCCAGCAGGGTCGTTGGCGACCGGGACAGCACAAGACTACCATATGGCTACACCTTC
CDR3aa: CASRVVGDRDSTRLPYGYTF

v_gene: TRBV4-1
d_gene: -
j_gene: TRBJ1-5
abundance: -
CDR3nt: TGCGCCAGCAGCCAAGGGGGCGATCAGCCCCAGCATTTT
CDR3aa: CASSQGGDQPQHF